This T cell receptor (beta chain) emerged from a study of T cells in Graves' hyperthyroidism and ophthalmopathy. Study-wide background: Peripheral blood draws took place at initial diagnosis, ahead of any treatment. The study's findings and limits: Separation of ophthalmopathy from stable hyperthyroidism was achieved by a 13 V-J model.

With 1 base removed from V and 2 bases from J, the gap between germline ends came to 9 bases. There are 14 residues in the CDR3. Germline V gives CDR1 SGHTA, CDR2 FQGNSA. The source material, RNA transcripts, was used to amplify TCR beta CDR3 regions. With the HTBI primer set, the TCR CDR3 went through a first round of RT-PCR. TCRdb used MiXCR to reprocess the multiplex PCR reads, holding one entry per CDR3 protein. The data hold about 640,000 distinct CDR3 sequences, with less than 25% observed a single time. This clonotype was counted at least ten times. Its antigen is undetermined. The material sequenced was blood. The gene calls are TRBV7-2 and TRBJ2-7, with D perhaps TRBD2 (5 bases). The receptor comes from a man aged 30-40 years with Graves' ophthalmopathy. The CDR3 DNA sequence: TGTGCCAGCAGCTTAGGTCCTAGCACCTACGAGCAGTACTTC. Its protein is CASSLGPSTYEQYF.